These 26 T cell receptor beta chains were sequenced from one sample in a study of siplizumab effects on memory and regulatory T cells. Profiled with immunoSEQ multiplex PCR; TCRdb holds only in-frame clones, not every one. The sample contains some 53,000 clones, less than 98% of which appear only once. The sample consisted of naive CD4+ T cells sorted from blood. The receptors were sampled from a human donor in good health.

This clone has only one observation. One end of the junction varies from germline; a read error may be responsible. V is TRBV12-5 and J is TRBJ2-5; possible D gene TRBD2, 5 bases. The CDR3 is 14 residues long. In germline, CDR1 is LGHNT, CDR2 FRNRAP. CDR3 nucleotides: TGTGCTAGTGGTTCCCCAGACTACCAGGAGACCCAGTACTTC. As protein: CASGSPDYQETQYF.

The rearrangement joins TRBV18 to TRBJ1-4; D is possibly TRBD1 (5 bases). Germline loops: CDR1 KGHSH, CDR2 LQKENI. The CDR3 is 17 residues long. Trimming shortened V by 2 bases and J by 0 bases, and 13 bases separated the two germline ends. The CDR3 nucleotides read TGTGCCAGCTCACCAAACAGGAATAAGGCAACTAATGAAAAACTGTTTTTT. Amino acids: CASSPNRNKATNEKLFF. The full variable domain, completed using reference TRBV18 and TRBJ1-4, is NAGVMQNPRHLVRRRGQEARLRCSPMKGHSHVYWYRQLPEEGLKFMVYLQKENIIDESGMPKERFSAEFPKEGPSILRIQQVVRGDSAAYFCASSPNRNKATNEKLFFGSGTQLSVL.

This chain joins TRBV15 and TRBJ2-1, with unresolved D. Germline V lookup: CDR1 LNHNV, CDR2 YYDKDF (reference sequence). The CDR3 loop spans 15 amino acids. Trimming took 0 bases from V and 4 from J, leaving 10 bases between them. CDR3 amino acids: CATSRDTREYNEQFF. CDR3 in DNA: TGTGCCACCAGCAGAGATACGAGAGAGTACAATGAGCAGTTCTTC.

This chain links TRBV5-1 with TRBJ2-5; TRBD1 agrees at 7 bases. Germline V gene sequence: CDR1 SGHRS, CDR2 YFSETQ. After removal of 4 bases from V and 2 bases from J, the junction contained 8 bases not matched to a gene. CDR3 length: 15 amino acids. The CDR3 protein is CASSRRQGPQETQYF. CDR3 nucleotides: TGCGCCAGCAGCCGCCGACAGGGACCTCAAGAGACCCAGTACTTC.

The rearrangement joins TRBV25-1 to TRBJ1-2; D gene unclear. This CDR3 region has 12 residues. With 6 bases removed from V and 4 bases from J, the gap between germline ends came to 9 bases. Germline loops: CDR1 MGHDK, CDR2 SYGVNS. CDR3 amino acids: CASRREGYGYTF. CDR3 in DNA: TGTGCCAGCAGGCGGGAGGGCTATGGCTACACCTTC.

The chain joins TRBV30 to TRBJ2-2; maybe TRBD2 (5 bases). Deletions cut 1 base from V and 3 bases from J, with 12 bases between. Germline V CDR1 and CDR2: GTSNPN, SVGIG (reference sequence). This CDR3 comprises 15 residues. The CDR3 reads CAWSARLWDTGELFF. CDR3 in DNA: TGTGCCTGGAGTGCCAGACTATGGGACACCGGGGAGCTGTTTTTT.

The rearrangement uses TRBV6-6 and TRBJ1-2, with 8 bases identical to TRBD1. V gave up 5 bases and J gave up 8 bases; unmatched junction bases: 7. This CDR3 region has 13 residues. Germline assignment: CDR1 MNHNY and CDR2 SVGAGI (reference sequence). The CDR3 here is CASSQDRVGGYTF. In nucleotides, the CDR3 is TGTGCCAGCAGTCAGGACAGGGTAGGAGGCTACACCTTC.

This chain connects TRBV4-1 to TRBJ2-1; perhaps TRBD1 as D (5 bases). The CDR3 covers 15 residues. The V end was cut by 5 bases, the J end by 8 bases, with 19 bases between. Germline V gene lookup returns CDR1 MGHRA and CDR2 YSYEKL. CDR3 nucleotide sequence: TGCGCCAGCAGCGTTACCCCCCAGGGTTCCGATGAGCAGTTCTTC. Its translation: CASSVTPQGSDEQFF.

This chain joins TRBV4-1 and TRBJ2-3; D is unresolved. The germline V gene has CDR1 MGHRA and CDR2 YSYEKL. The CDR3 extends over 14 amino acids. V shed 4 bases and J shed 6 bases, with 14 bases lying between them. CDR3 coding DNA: TGCGCCAGCAGCCCGGAGCGAAGGCCGGATACGCAGTATTTT. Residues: CASSPERRPDTQYF.

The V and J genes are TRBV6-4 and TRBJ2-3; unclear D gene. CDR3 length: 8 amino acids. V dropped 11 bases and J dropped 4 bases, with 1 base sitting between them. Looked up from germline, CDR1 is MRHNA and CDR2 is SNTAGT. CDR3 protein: CASDTQYF. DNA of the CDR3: TGTGCCTCAGATACGCAGTATTTT.

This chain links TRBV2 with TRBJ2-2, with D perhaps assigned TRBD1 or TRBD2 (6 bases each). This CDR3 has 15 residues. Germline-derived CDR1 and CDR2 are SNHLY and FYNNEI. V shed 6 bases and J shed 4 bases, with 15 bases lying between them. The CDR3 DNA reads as TGTGCCAGCAGGGGGGGCCGCACAATCACCGGGGAGCTGTTTTTT. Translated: CASRGGRTITGELFF. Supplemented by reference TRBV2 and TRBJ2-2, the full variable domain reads EPEVTQTPSHQVTQMGQEVILRCVPISNHLYFYWYRQILGQKVEFLVSFYNNEISEKSEIFDDQFSVERPDGSNFTLKIRSTKLEDSAMYFCASRGGRTITGELFFGEGSRLTVL.

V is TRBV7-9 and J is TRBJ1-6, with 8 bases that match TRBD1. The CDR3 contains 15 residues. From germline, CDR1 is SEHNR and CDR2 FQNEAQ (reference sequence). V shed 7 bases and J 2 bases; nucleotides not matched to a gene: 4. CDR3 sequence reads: CASTRTGPYNSPLHF. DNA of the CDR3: TGTGCCAGCACCCGGACAGGGCCCTATAATTCACCCCTCCACTTT.

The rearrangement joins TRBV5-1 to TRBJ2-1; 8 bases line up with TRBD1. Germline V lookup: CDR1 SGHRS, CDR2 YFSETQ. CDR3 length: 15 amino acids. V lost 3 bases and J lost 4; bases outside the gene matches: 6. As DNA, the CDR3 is TGCGCCAGCAGCTCGAGTCAGGGGGCTTACAATGAGCAGTTCTTC. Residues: CASSSSQGAYNEQFF.

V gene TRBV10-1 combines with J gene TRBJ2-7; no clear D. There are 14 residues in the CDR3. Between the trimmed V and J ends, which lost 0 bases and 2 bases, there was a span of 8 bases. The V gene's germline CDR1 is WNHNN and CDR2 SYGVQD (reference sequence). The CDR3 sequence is CASSESGQTYEQYF. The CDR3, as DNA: TGCGCCAGCAGTGAGTCCGGGCAGACCTACGAGCAGTACTTC.

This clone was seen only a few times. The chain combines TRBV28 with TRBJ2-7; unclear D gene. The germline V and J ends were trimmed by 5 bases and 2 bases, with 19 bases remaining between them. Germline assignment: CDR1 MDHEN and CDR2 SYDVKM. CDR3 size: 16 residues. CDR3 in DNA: TGTGCCAGCAGTACAAATTTTAATGGCGGACCCTACGAGCAGTACTTC. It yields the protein CASSTNFNGGPYEQYF.

DNA of the CDR3: TGTGCCATCAGTGAGCGGAGTTACAATCAGCCCCAGCATTTT. This codes for CAISERSYNQPQHF. The chain links TRBV10-3 to TRBJ1-5; D is unresolved. The germline V gene encodes CDR1 ENHRY and CDR2 SYGVKD. Trimming took off 2 bases at V and 3 bases at J, with 8 bases between the two ends. CDR3 length: 14 amino acids.

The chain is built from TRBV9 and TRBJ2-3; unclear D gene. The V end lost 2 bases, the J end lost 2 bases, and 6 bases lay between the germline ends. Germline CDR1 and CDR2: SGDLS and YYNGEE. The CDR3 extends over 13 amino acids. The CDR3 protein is CASSVSVTDTQYF. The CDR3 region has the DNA TGTGCCAGCAGCGTCTCCGTCACAGATACGCAGTATTTT.

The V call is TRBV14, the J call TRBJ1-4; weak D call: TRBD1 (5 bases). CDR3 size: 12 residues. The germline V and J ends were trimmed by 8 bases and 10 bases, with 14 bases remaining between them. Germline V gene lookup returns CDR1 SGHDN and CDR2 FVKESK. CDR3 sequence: CASGLRGGKLFF. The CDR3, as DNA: TGTGCCAGCGGCCTCCGGGGGGGAAAACTGTTTTTT.

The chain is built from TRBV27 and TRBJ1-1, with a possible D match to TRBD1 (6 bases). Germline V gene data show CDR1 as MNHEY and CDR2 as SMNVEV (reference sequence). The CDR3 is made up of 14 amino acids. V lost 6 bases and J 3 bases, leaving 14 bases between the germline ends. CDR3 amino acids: CASSREDSYTEAFF. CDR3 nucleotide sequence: TGTGCCAGCAGCCGGGAGGACAGCTACACTGAAGCTTTCTTT.

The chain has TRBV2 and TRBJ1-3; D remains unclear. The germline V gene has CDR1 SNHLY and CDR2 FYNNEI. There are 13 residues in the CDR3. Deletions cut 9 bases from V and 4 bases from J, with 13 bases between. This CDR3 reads CASGSFTGNTIYF. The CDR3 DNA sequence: TGTGCCAGTGGTAGTTTTACCGGAAACACCATATATTTT.

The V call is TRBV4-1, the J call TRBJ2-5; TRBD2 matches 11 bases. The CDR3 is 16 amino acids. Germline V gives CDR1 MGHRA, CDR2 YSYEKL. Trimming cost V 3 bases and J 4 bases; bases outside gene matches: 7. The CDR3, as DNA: TGCGCCAGCAGCCAGGAAACTAGCGGGAGAACAGAGACCCAGTACTTC. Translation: CASSQETSGRTETQYF.

The CDR3 bases are TGTGCCAGCAGCTTAGCGATGACAGAATTTGAAGCTTTCTTT. It codes for CASSLAMTEFEAFF. The rearrangement links TRBV7-8 to TRBJ1-1; maybe TRBD1 (5 bases). The CDR3 totals 14 residues. Between the trimmed V and J ends, which lost 0 bases and 7 bases, there was a span of 12 bases. The V gene's germline CDR1 is SGHVS and CDR2 FQNEAQ.

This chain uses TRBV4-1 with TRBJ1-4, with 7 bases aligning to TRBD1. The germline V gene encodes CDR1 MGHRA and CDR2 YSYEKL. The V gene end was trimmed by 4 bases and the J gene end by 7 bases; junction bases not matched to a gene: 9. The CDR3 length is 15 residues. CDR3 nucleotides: TGCGCCAGCAGCCGACAACAGGGGACTGCTGAAAAACTGTTTTTT. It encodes CASSRQQGTAEKLFF.

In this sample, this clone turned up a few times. CDR3 sequence: CASWTGTGGANVLTF. CDR3 DNA sequence: TGCGCCAGTTGGACAGGGACAGGTGGGGCCAACGTCCTGACTTTC. The chain employs TRBV5-1 and TRBJ2-6; TRBD1 agrees at 8 bases. Unmatched junction bases numbered 7, after V lost 8 bases and J lost 3 bases. Germline V gene sequence: CDR1 SGHRS, CDR2 YFSETQ. The CDR3 has 15 amino acids.

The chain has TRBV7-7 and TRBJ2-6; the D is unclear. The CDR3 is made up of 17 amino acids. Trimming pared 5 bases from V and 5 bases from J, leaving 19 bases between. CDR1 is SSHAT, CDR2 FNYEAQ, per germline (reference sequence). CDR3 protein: CASSSMPPQSRANVLTF. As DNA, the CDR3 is TGTGCCAGCAGCAGCATGCCGCCACAAAGTCGGGCCAACGTCCTGACTTTC.

In DNA form, the CDR3 reads TGCGCCAGCAGTGAGGGGGTTCGCACAGATACGCAGTATTTT. Amino acid sequence: CASSEGVRTDTQYF. The J gene is TRBJ2-3, the V gene TRBV10-1; D gene unclear. Germline V CDR1 and CDR2: WNHNN, SYGVQD (reference sequence). Deletions cut 2 bases from V and 1 base from J, with 7 bases between. The CDR3 is 14 residues long.